This TCR beta chain was captured in a study of CD8 T cells in ankylosing spondylitis. Broader study findings: Ankylosing spondylitis blood seemed to carry a telltale TCR beta motif made of about 8 highly homologous variants. CD8+ cells made up the disease-linked clones, which were relatively rare in peripheral blood. The study looked at matched synovial fluid samples from ankylosing spondylitis patients. Disease-linked clones were reported to be significantly enriched there.

This clonotype was observed at least ten times. Its target is not known. The ends lost 6 bases at V and 2 bases at J; junction bases unmatched: 5. Germline V gene sequence: CDR1 MDHEN, CDR2 SYDVKM. The CDR3 is 15 amino acids. Library preparation for TCR beta used quantitative 5'-RACE with molecular barcodes. Using its own MiXCR run on the 5' RACE reads, TCRdb lists one record per CDR3 protein. Of approximately 250,000 distinct CDR3 sequences in the sample, 8% to 10% were seen once. The chain links TRBV28 to TRBJ1-5, with 9 bases aligning to TRBD1. The source of this sequence is a female donor with ankylosing spondylitis or in good health (not recorded which). Sequencing used blood, either unsorted or a sorted T cell fraction (not recorded which). The CDR3: CASRVQGAGNQPQHF. In DNA, the CDR3 is TGTGCCAGCAGGGTACAGGGGGCCGGCAATCAGCCCCAGCATTTT. Filled out from reference TRBV28 and TRBJ1-5, the complete variable domain reads DVKVTQSSRYLVKRTGEKVFLECVQDMDHENMFWYRQDPGLGLRLIYFSYDVKMKEKGDIPEGYSVSREKKERFSLILESASTNQTSMYLCASRVQGAGNQPQHFGDGTRLSIL.